A single sample gave rise to the 5 T cell receptor beta chains below, sequenced in a study of cytomegalovirus exposure and HLA in healthy donors. The PCR used 60 Vbeta and 13 Jbeta primers. Clones were sequenced by immunoSEQ multiplex PCR, and TCRdb holds only the in-frame ones, with some missing. The data hold about 100,000 clones, with around 76% observed a single time. The specimen sequenced was PBMCs. Receptors originate from a woman aged 55-75 years in good health and CMV-seropositive.

The sample holds a few counts of this clone. V usage is TRBV4-1 and J usage is TRBJ2-7, with 7 bases fitting TRBD2. The V and J ends lost 4 bases and 1 base, in that order; junction bases with no gene match: 4. The germline V gene has CDR1 MGHRA and CDR2 YSYEKL. This CDR3 comprises 14 residues. The CDR3 DNA reads as TGCGCCAGCAGCCGACCGGGGGGATCCTACGAGCAGTACTTC. Protein product: CASSRPGGSYEQYF.

In regard to this clone: A read error may account for a junction end that differs from germline. The CDR3 loop is CSSTPGQVTYEQYF. The CDR3 bases are TGTTCCAGCACCCCCGGACAGGTAACCTACGAGCAGTACTTC. The chain couples TRBV7-9 to TRBJ2-7; 7 nucleotides match TRBD1. Germline CDR1 and CDR2: SEHNR and FQNEAQ (reference sequence). CDR3 length: 14 amino acids.

This chain uses TRBV6-6 with TRBJ1-5, with D tentatively TRBD1 (5 bases). CDR1 and CDR2 (germline): MNHNY, SVGAGI (reference sequence). This CDR3 is 12 amino acids long. Trimming removed 8 bases at V and 4 bases at J, with 9 bases between. CDR3 nucleotide sequence: TGTGCCAGCGTGGCAGGGAATCAGCCCCAGCATTTT. Amino acid sequence: CASVAGNQPQHF.

The rearrangement joins TRBV7-2 to TRBJ2-5; the match to TRBD2 covers 12 bases. Germline V gene lookup returns CDR1 SGHTA and CDR2 FQGNSA. The CDR3 loop spans 14 amino acids. The V segment lost 5 bases and the J segment 4 bases; nucleotides outside the gene matches: 2. As DNA, the CDR3 is TGTGCCAGCAGCACGGGACTAGCGGGAGAGACCCAGTACTTC. It yields the protein CASSTGLAGETQYF.

The rearrangement links TRBV5-1 to TRBJ2-5; TRBD1 matches 9 bases. The CDR3 runs 14 residues. V shed 4 bases, J shed 4 bases, and the junction held 5 bases outside the gene matches. Germline CDR1 reads SGHRS; CDR2 reads YFSETQ. The CDR3: CASSPGQGRETQYF. The CDR3 nucleotides are TGCGCCAGCAGCCCGGGACAGGGTCGAGAGACCCAGTACTTC.